These 19 T cell receptor beta chains share one sample of origin, sequenced in a study of T cells in localized non-small cell lung cancer. Produced via immunoSEQ multiplex PCR; TCRdb's table is partial and in-frame only. The sample carries around 130,000 clones, around 89% recorded once. This specimen consisted of peripheral blood, obtained before any cancer treatment. Every receptor here comes from an older female donor with stage I lung adenocarcinoma.

The chain carries TRBV5-1 and TRBJ1-4; tentatively, D is TRBD1 (5 bases). Germline-derived CDR1 and CDR2 are SGHRS and YFSETQ. The CDR3 totals 13 residues. Trimming stripped 5 bases from V and 8 bases from J, with 13 bases between. For the CDR3, the DNA is TGCGCCAGCAGGGACATCGAGTACGAAAAACTGTTTTTT. This gives the protein CASRDIEYEKLFF.

This chain joins TRBV27 and TRBJ1-1; possible D gene TRBD1, 5 bases. V lost 0 bases and J lost 5, with 10 bases in between. This CDR3 region has 14 residues. Germline CDR1 MNHEY, CDR2 SMNVEV (reference sequence). The DNA for the CDR3 is TGTGCCAGCAGTTTATCTGGGGGAGGGACTGAAGCTTTCTTT. Its protein is CASSLSGGGTEAFF.

The rearrangement links TRBV7-6 to TRBJ2-7; possibly TRBD1 for D (6 bases). The V gene's germline CDR1 is SGHVS and CDR2 FNYEAQ. The CDR3 extends over 14 amino acids. Between the trimmed V and J ends, which lost 5 bases and 4 bases, there was a span of 15 bases. The CDR3 DNA sequence: TGTGCCAGCAGCCCCAAGAGGGGGAAGTACGAGCAGTACTTC. Amino acid sequence: CASSPKRGKYEQYF.

This chain uses TRBV20-1 with TRBJ1-5; D is undetermined. This CDR3 comprises 11 residues. Germline values: CDR1 DFQATT, CDR2 SNEGSKA (reference sequence). Between the trimmed V and J ends, which lost 6 bases and 5 bases, there was a span of 8 bases. This CDR3 reads CSARADQPQHF. The CDR3 DNA sequence: TGCAGTGCCCGGGCAGATCAGCCCCAGCATTTT.

Ten or more counts support this clone. The rearrangement links TRBV6-1 to TRBJ1-1, with D perhaps matching TRBD1 (6 bases). Per the germline V gene, CDR1 is MNHNS and CDR2 is SASEGT. V was trimmed by 4 bases and J by 8 bases, leaving 11 bases between them. This CDR3 is 12 amino acids long. CDR3 sequence reads: CASSVIRGEAFF. The CDR3 nucleotides are TGTGCCAGCAGTGTGATCAGGGGCGAAGCTTTCTTT.

The V call is TRBV30, the J call TRBJ1-6; D not resolved. CDR1 and CDR2 from the germline V gene are GTSNPN and SVGIG (reference sequence). The V and J ends lost 0 bases and 6 bases respectively, with 12 bases between them. The CDR3 contains 15 residues. The CDR3 here is CAWSVTTTFNSPLHF. The CDR3 region has the DNA TGTGCCTGGAGTGTGACGACTACGTTTAATTCACCCCTCCACTTT.

Only a few counts were recorded for this clone. This rearrangement joins TRBV11-2 to TRBJ2-7; possible D gene TRBD2, 6 bases. This CDR3 has 12 residues. The germline CDR1 and CDR2 sequences are SGHAT and FQNNGV. Trimming took 5 bases from V and 4 from J, leaving 9 bases between them. CDR3 sequence reads: CASSGRSYEQYF. CDR3 nucleotides: TGTGCCAGCAGCGGGAGGAGTTACGAGCAGTACTTC.

The V call is TRBV7-3, the J call TRBJ1-1; 8 bases are shared with TRBD1. The length of the CDR3 is 15 residues. J was trimmed by 4 bases and V by 3 bases; bases with no gene match: 7. Germline CDR1 reads SGHTA; CDR2 reads FQGTGA. The CDR3 DNA follows: TGTGCCAGCAGCTTGTTAGGACAGGGAAGCACTGAAGCTTTCTTT. Translating it yields CASSLLGQGSTEAFF.

The chain recombines TRBV7-3 with TRBJ2-7; no clear D. Germline V gene lookup returns CDR1 SGHTA and CDR2 FQGTGA. Trimming stripped 4 bases from V and 1 base from J, with 11 bases between. The CDR3 runs 14 residues. The CDR3: CASSSEPTSYEQYF. CDR3 in DNA: TGTGCCAGCAGCTCCGAACCAACATCCTACGAGCAGTACTTC. The full variable domain, completed using reference TRBV7-3 and TRBJ2-7, is GAGVSQTPSNKVTEKGKYVELRCDPISGHTALYWYRQSLGQGPEFLIYFQGTGAADDSGLPNDRFFAVRPEGSVSTLKIQRTERGDSAVYLCASSSEPTSYEQYFGPGTRLTVT.

The chain is built from TRBV13 and TRBJ2-3; D remains ambiguous. The V end was cut by 5 bases, the J end by 6 bases, with 9 bases between. The CDR3 has 12 residues. The germline gives CDR1 PRHDT, CDR2 FYEKMQ (reference sequence). Written as DNA, the CDR3 is TGTGCCAGCAGCCCCTCCCAGGATACGCAGTATTTT. This translates into CASSPSQDTQYF.

The rearrangement links TRBV5-1 to TRBJ2-3, with 12 bases lining up with TRBD2. V trimming: 4 bases; J trimming: 4 bases; junction bases outside the gene matches: 13. Germline assignment: CDR1 SGHRS and CDR2 YFSETQ. The CDR3 is 18 residues long. The CDR3 nucleotides read TGCGCCAGCAGCAATCCGGGACTAGCGGGTCTAGACGCAGATACGCAGTATTTT. Translating it yields CASSNPGLAGLDADTQYF.

V usage is TRBV6-6 and J usage is TRBJ2-7; D unclear. Germline-derived CDR1 and CDR2 are MNHNY and SVGAGI (reference sequence). Deletions cut 2 bases from V and 4 bases from J, with 15 bases between. The CDR3 contains 15 residues. The CDR3 DNA reads as TGTGCCAGCAGTTACGGGTCAGAAGGAAAATACGAGCAGTACTTC. It codes for CASSYGSEGKYEQYF.

The chain employs TRBV10-1 and TRBJ2-7; D might be TRBD1 (7 bases). Germline V lookup: CDR1 WNHNN, CDR2 SYGVQD (reference sequence). This CDR3 comprises 16 residues. The V and J ends lost 3 bases and 2 bases respectively, with 17 bases between them. CDR3 sequence: CASSDRRRGLTYEQYF. CDR3 in DNA: TGCGCCAGCAGTGATCGTCGGAGGGGGCTCACCTACGAGCAGTACTTC.

A single count supports this clone. The rearrangement uses TRBV4-2 and TRBJ2-1; tentatively, D is TRBD2 (6 bases). CDR3 length: 15 amino acids. The germline V and J ends were trimmed by 1 base and 5 bases, with 12 bases remaining between them. Per germline, CDR1 LGHNA and CDR2 YNFKEQ. The DNA of the CDR3 is TGTGCCAGCAGCCAAGTCGGGGGTTTCGACAATGAGCAGTTCTTC. Its translation: CASSQVGGFDNEQFF.

Only one count was recorded for this clone. This sequence joins TRBV7-2 and TRBJ1-5; 8 positions agree with TRBD1. The ends lost 1 base at V and 1 base at J; junction bases unmatched: 6. The germline V gene encodes CDR1 SGHTA and CDR2 FQGNSA. The CDR3 consists of 17 residues. The CDR3 region has the DNA TGTGCCAGCAGCTTAGTCGGAACAGGGGGAAGCAATCAGCCCCAGCATTTT. Translated, it gives CASSLVGTGGSNQPQHF.

V usage is TRBV6-5 and J usage is TRBJ2-5; D not certain. V was clipped by 4 bases and J by 7 bases, with 13 bases between them. The CDR3 extends over 13 amino acids. The germline CDR1 and CDR2 sequences are MNHEY and SVGAGI. CDR3 region: CASSSVPRGTQYF. The CDR3 DNA reads as TGTGCCAGCAGTTCGGTACCTCGAGGGACCCAGTACTTC.

The genes are TRBV28 and TRBJ1-2; tentatively, D is TRBD1 (6 bases). The CDR3 totals 15 residues. Germline V CDR1 and CDR2: MDHEN, SYDVKM. Trimming removed 5 bases at V and 2 bases at J, with 15 bases between. The CDR3 DNA reads TGTGCCAGCAGTCCCCCCGGACAGAGAAACTATGGCTACACCTTC. It codes for CASSPPGQRNYGYTF.

The chain is built from TRBV14 and TRBJ2-5; 13 positions match TRBD2. This CDR3 is 15 amino acids long. The germline CDR1 and CDR2 sequences are SGHDN and FVKESK. V shed 5 bases, J shed 5 bases, and the junction held 5 bases outside the gene matches. CDR3 coding DNA: TGTGCCAGCAGCAGGGGACTAGCGGGACGCGAGACCCAGTACTTC. It is translated as CASSRGLAGRETQYF.

V is TRBV7-3 and J is TRBJ2-1; 11 nucleotides agree with TRBD2. Germline V CDR1 and CDR2: SGHTA, FQGTGA. The CDR3 extends over 15 amino acids. V was pared by 4 bases and J by 4 bases, with 3 bases of the junction left unmatched. CDR3 region: CASSSGTSGYNEQFF. The DNA of the CDR3 is TGTGCCAGCAGCTCCGGGACTAGCGGTTACAATGAGCAGTTCTTC. Full variable domain (missing parts from reference TRBV7-3 and TRBJ2-1): GAGVSQTPSNKVTEKGKYVELRCDPISGHTALYWYRQSLGQGPEFLIYFQGTGAADDSGLPNDRFFAVRPEGSVSTLKIQRTERGDSAVYLCASSSGTSGYNEQFFGPGTRLTVL.